This T cell receptor beta chain was recovered during a study of CD8+ T cells in alopecia areata. The overall study: The percentage of affected scalp area served as the score of severity for treated patients. Study outcomes and limitations: Shared TCR sequences were less clear between patients than in mice, possibly partly from HLA diversity.

Worth noting for this clone: The target antigen is unknown.

Following extraction, RNA underwent reverse transcription to cDNA, which served as the sequencing template. Libraries were prepared by immunoSEQ multiplex PCR; TCRdb keeps only in-frame clonotypes and omits some of them. The repertoire includes around 110,000 clones, 84% of them detected once, and roughly a quarter sits in the top ten. The CDR3 runs 15 residues. Trimming removed 2 bases from V and 0 bases from J; junction bases left unmatched: 2. Germline-derived CDR1 and CDR2 are SGHVS and FQNEAQ. Noted treatment: oral pan-JAK inhibitor, 5-10 mg twice daily. The sequencing here drew on CD8+ T cells sorted from blood, taken at week 24, from a patient treated with tofacitinib. The rearrangement joins TRBV7-8 to TRBJ2-3, with 7 bases that match TRBD2. The receptor's source is a human donor with alopecia areata. CDR3: CASSLQAGSTDTQYF. The CDR3 DNA sequence: TGTGCCAGCAGCTTACAAGCGGGGAGCACAGATACGCAGTATTTT. The whole variable domain, filled in from reference TRBV7-8 and TRBJ2-3, reads GAGVSQSPRYKVAKRGQDVALRCDPISGHVSLFWYQQALGQGPEFLTYFQNEAQLDKSGLPSDRFFAERPEGSVSTLKIQRTQQEDSAVYLCASSLQAGSTDTQYFGPGTRLTVL.